What follows are 31 T cell receptor beta chains derived from one specimen sequenced in a study of regulatory T cells in long-lasting Graves disease. Specified time point: persistent/refractory GD, antithyroid drugs over 5 years with positive TRAb. PBMC-extracted RNA yielded the TCR library. Libraries of TCR beta came from iRepertoire HTBI primers plus Arm-PCR of CDR3 regions. TCRdb re-analysed the multiplex PCR reads in MiXCR, keeping a single row per CDR3 protein. The table includes 350,000 to 450,000 distinct CDR3 sequences, 23% detected once. The sequenced sample was peripheral blood mononuclear cells (PBMCs), obtained when the disease was refractory, from a patient treated with antithyroid drugs. The receptors were gathered from a middle-aged woman with Graves disease.

The V call is TRBV12-3 or TRBV12-4, the J call TRBJ1-2; no clear D. The CDR3 loop spans 13 amino acids. Trimming stripped 6 bases from V and 4 bases from J, with 12 bases between. Written as DNA, the CDR3 is TGTGCCAGCAGGATGGGCAGCTTCTATGGCTACACCTTC. The encoded protein is CASRMGSFYGYTF.

For this clonotype: This clone may be a read error of a much larger clone one base away. Lacking the conserved final phenylalanine or tryptophan, this CDR3 likely reflects a read error. Written as DNA, the CDR3 is TGTGCCAGCAGCCAAGTCGGGGGGCCCACAGATACGCAGTATATT. This gives the protein CASSQVGGPTDTQYI. The chain joins TRBV14 to TRBJ2-3; D perhaps matches TRBD2 (7 bases). The CDR3 is 15 residues long. The V gene lost 1 base and the J gene lost 2 bases, with 10 bases spanning the gap. CDR1 and CDR2 (germline): SGHDN, FVKESK.

This clonotype was seen many times. The chain uses TRBV12-3 or TRBV12-4 and TRBJ1-2; D gene ambiguous. Trimming cost V 3 bases and J 0 bases, with 11 bases left between them. CDR3 size: 15 residues. This CDR3 is CASSFSFAANYGYTF. CDR3 sequence (DNA): TGTGCCAGCAGTTTTAGTTTCGCTGCTAACTATGGCTACACCTTC.

This clonotype appeared many times. The rearrangement links TRBV5-1 to TRBJ2-7; D unresolved. V was clipped by 4 bases and J by 5 bases, with 10 bases between them. The CDR3 has 12 amino acids. CDR1 SGHRS and CDR2 YFSETQ come from the germline V gene. In DNA form, the CDR3 reads TGCGCCAGCAGCCCGGTGGGCGACGAGCAGTACTTC. This encodes CASSPVGDEQYF.

This clonotype has a count of ten or more. The CDR3 DNA reads TGTGCCAGCAGTGGAGAGTTAAACAACTATGGCTACACCTTC. Its translation: CASSGELNNYGYTF. The chain uses TRBV2 and TRBJ1-2; D call uncertain. The CDR3 is 14 amino acids. CDR1 is SNHLY and CDR2 is FYNNEI in the germline V gene. V lost 4 bases and J 2 bases, leaving 11 bases between the germline ends.

The chain is built from TRBV5-6 and TRBJ2-2, with a tentative D call TRBD1 (5 bases). The germline V gene has CDR1 SGHDT and CDR2 YYEEEE. The ends were cut back, 1 base at V and 0 bases at J, with 10 bases in the middle. The CDR3 is made up of 16 amino acids. The CDR3 region is CASSLLLQANTGELFF. CDR3 sequence (DNA): TGTGCCAGCAGCTTGCTCCTACAGGCGAACACCGGGGAGCTGTTTTTT.

The rearrangement uses TRBV20-1 and TRBJ2-7; D may be TRBD2 (6 bases). The CDR3 has 15 amino acids. In germline, CDR1 is DFQATT, CDR2 SNEGSKA (reference sequence). Trimming took off 0 bases at V and 6 bases at J, with 18 bases between the two ends. The chain's CDR3 is CSARDWRLERREQYF. The CDR3 DNA sequence: TGCAGTGCTAGAGATTGGAGACTAGAAAGACGCGAGCAGTACTTC.

Concerning this clonotype: Relative to the germline gene, one junction end is altered; a read error may explain this. The chain couples TRBV19 to TRBJ1-2; D not certain. The CDR3 runs 13 residues. The V gene's germline CDR1 is LNHDA and CDR2 SQIVND (reference sequence). CDR3 protein: CANSTGRNYGYTF. The CDR3, as DNA: TGTGCCAATAGTACCGGACGGAACTATGGCTACACCTTC.

This clonotype was detected a few times. The chain links TRBV12-5 to TRBJ2-1; possibly TRBD1 for D (6 bases). The germline gives CDR1 LGHNT, CDR2 FRNRAP. The CDR3 length is 14 residues. Trimming removed 5 bases at V and 0 bases at J, with 8 bases between. The CDR3 sequence: CASGTDSSYNEQFF. The CDR3, as DNA: TGTGCTAGTGGTACGGACAGCTCCTACAATGAGCAGTTCTTC.

This clonotype was detected a few times. This rearrangement joins TRBV7-9 to TRBJ1-1, with 7 nucleotides matching TRBD1. The CDR3 sequence is 14 residues long. Looked up from germline, CDR1 is SEHNR and CDR2 is FQNEAQ (reference sequence). J was trimmed by 5 bases and V by 4 bases; bases with no gene match: 7. The CDR3 nucleotides read TGTGCCAGCAGCTCGACGAGCAGGGGGACTGAAGCTTTCTTT. Protein product: CASSSTSRGTEAFF.

This clonotype was counted between two and nine times. The chain combines TRBV19 with TRBJ1-5; TRBD1 is a possible D gene (6 bases). The CDR3 consists of 14 residues. The V end lost 9 bases, the J end lost 0 bases, and 12 bases lay between the germline ends. The germline V gene has CDR1 LNHDA and CDR2 SQIVND (reference sequence). CDR3: CASKNRDSNQPQHF. CDR3 in DNA: TGTGCCAGCAAAAACAGGGATAGCAATCAGCCCCAGCATTTT.

This clonotype was seen once. J is TRBJ2-7 and V is TRBV10-3, with D perhaps matching TRBD1 or TRBD2 (5 bases each). CDR3 length: 13 residues. V dropped 6 bases and J dropped 6 bases, with 15 bases sitting between them. Looked up from germline, CDR1 is ENHRY and CDR2 is SYGVKD. The CDR3, as DNA: TGTGCCATCAGAGCCGGGGCCGAGGGCGAGCAGTACTTC. Its translation: CAIRAGAEGEQYF.

The chain employs TRBV15 and TRBJ2-7; 10 bases match TRBD2. The J segment lost 0 bases and the V segment lost 5 bases, leaving 4 bases of the junction unmatched. The CDR3 totals 15 residues. Per the germline V gene, CDR1 is LNHNV and CDR2 is YYDKDF (reference sequence). The CDR3 protein is CATSRGLAASYEQYF. Here the CDR3 DNA reads TGTGCCACCAGCCGAGGACTAGCGGCCTCCTACGAGCAGTACTTC.

This clonotype has at least ten counts. This may be a read error: a much more frequent sequence differs by one nucleotide. The chain combines TRBV28 with TRBJ1-5, with 7 bases aligning to TRBD1. The CDR3 has 14 amino acids. CDR1 MDHEN and CDR2 SYDVKM come from the germline V gene. V trimming: 5 bases; J trimming: 2 bases; junction bases outside the gene matches: 3. The CDR3 bases are TGTGCCAGCAGTCACACAGGGGGCAATCAGCCCCAGCATTTT. Protein sequence: CASSHTGGNQPQHF.

This clonotype showed up many times. The J gene is TRBJ1-1, the V gene TRBV5-1, with D possibly being TRBD1 (5 bases). V shed 0 bases and J shed 4 bases, with 19 bases lying between them. The CDR3 length is 17 residues. Germline CDR1 and CDR2: SGHRS and YFSETQ. In DNA, the CDR3 is TGCGCCAGCAGCTTGGCAGCAGAAGACCTGAGGGGCACTGAAGCTTTCTTT. Translated, it gives CASSLAAEDLRGTEAFF.

This clonotype has a handful of counts. The chain joins TRBV11-2 to TRBJ2-5; 10 bases are shared with TRBD2. CDR3 length: 15 residues. Germline CDR1 and CDR2: SGHAT and FQNNGV. Germline trimming cut 5 bases from V and 5 bases from J; bases unmatched to any gene: 8. The CDR3 coding sequence is TGTGCCAGCAGCGGACTAGCGGAGGGCAAGGAGACCCAGTACTTC. This sequence encodes CASSGLAEGKETQYF.

This clonotype was seen a few times. The rearrangement uses TRBV5-1 and TRBJ2-3, with a possible D match to TRBD2 (5 bases). V gave up 4 bases and J gave up 11 bases, with 14 bases separating them. The CDR3 has 12 amino acids. Germline-derived CDR1 and CDR2 are SGHRS and YFSETQ. The CDR3 region is CASSLFRDEQYF. The CDR3 DNA reads TGCGCCAGCAGCCTGTTCCGGGATGAGCAGTATTTT.

This clonotype showed up just a few times. The chain uses TRBV2 and TRBJ1-1; 8 bases are a match to TRBD1. The germline V gene has CDR1 SNHLY and CDR2 FYNNEI. V lost 5 bases to trimming and J lost 3 bases; unmatched junction nucleotides: 11. The CDR3 length is 16 residues. The CDR3 nucleotides read TGTGCCAGCAGTTATTTCGGACAGGGTGTTGACACTGAAGCTTTCTTT. Amino acids: CASSYFGQGVDTEAFF.

This clonotype was detected a few times. V and J are TRBV20-1 and TRBJ2-7; TRBD1 matches at 7 bases. J gave up 4 bases and V 3 bases, and 6 bases lay outside the gene matches. CDR1 and CDR2 from the germline V gene are DFQATT and SNEGSKA (reference sequence). This CDR3 has 13 amino acids. In DNA form, the CDR3 reads TGCAGTGCTAGTGACAGGGCGGTTTACGAGCAGTACTTC. Translated, it gives CSASDRAVYEQYF.

This clonotype showed up just a few times. V gene TRBV5-1 combines with J gene TRBJ1-1, with TRBD1 as a possible D gene (5 bases). Germline lookup yields CDR1 SGHRS and CDR2 YFSETQ. This CDR3 is 15 amino acids long. Trimming took off 2 bases at V and 0 bases at J, with 11 bases between the two ends. For the CDR3, the DNA is TGCGCCAGCAGCTTCGGGGCCAAACTGAACACTGAAGCTTTCTTT. This sequence encodes CASSFGAKLNTEAFF.

There are a few counts of this clonotype. The genes are TRBV29-1 and TRBJ1-1, with D perhaps TRBD1 (6 bases). There are 12 residues in the CDR3. The germline V gene encodes CDR1 SQVTM and CDR2 ANQGSEA. Trimming removed 6 bases from V and 7 bases from J, with 15 bases in between. The CDR3 loop is CSVAQGGGEAFF. The CDR3 DNA follows: TGCAGCGTCGCACAGGGAGGTGGTGAAGCTTTCTTT.

This clonotype was counted many times. The chain uses TRBV2 and TRBJ1-5; D is unclear. The V end was cut by 3 bases, the J end by 0 bases, with 6 bases between. The germline V gene has CDR1 SNHLY and CDR2 FYNNEI. This CDR3 has 14 amino acids. The CDR3 loop is CASSDGNSNQPQHF. The CDR3 bases are TGTGCCAGCAGTGATGGGAATAGCAATCAGCCCCAGCATTTT.

Notes on this clonotype: Given a much more abundant clone one base away, this may be a read error. The chain is built from TRBV28 and TRBJ1-1; D possibly corresponds to TRBD1 (5 bases). CDR1 MDHEN and CDR2 SYDVKM come from the germline V gene. The V gene lost 3 bases and the J gene lost 6 bases, with 11 bases spanning the gap. The length of the CDR3 is 13 residues. CDR3 loop: CASSFRAGPEAFF. Here the CDR3 DNA reads TGTGCCAGCAGTTTTCGGGCAGGGCCTGAAGCTTTCTTT.

This clonotype was observed at least ten times. The CDR3 region has the DNA TGTGCCAGCAGTGTTAGTACTGAAGCTTTCTTT. Translation gives CASSVSTEAFF. The chain has TRBV2 and TRBJ1-1; D not certain. Germline assignment: CDR1 SNHLY and CDR2 FYNNEI. The CDR3 consists of 11 residues. V was trimmed by 4 bases and J by 5 bases, leaving 5 bases between them.

This clonotype showed up just a few times. The CDR3 region is CAWSGGNQPQHF. The CDR3 DNA reads as TGTGCCTGGAGCGGAGGCAATCAGCCCCAGCATTTT. This chain connects TRBV30 to TRBJ1-5, with D unresolved. The CDR3 has 12 residues. Deletions cut 3 bases from V and 2 bases from J, with 5 bases between. The germline gives CDR1 GTSNPN, CDR2 SVGIG (reference sequence).

This clonotype was seen more than once but under ten times. The V and J genes are TRBV5-5 and TRBJ1-5; D is possibly TRBD1 (5 bases). The CDR3 has 17 amino acids. Per germline, CDR1 SGHKS and CDR2 YYEKEE (reference sequence). The ends were cut back, 1 base at V and 3 bases at J, with 17 bases in the middle. The CDR3 protein is CASSLYAGRYTNQPQHF. Written as DNA, the CDR3 is TGTGCCAGCAGCTTGTATGCAGGGCGATATACCAATCAGCCCCAGCATTTT. Drawing the rest from reference TRBV5-5 and TRBJ1-5, the complete variable domain is DAGVTQSPTHLIKTRGQQVTLRCSPISGHKSVSWYQQVLGQGPQFIFQYYEKEERGRGNFPDRFSARQFPNYSSELNVNALLLGDSALYLCASSLYAGRYTNQPQHFGDGTRLSIL.

As regards this clonotype: Given a much more abundant clone one base away, this may be a read error. The chain couples TRBV2 to TRBJ2-7; TRBD2 might be the D (6 bases). The CDR3 contains 13 residues. CDR1 is SNHLY, CDR2 FYNNEI, per germline. CDR3 loop: CASNWDSPYERYF. The DNA of the CDR3 is TGTGCCAGCAATTGGGACTCTCCCTACGAGCGGTACTTC.

This clonotype was seen ten or more times. The chain combines TRBV12-3 or TRBV12-4 with TRBJ2-7; TRBD2 matches 12 bases. CDR3 length: 18 amino acids. Trimming took 3 bases from V and 4 from J; bases not matched to a gene: 13. CDR3 in amino acids: CASSLSLAGGPGRYEQYF. Written as DNA, the CDR3 is TGTGCCAGCAGTTTGAGTCTAGCGGGAGGGCCGGGGCGTTACGAGCAGTACTTC.

This clonotype occurred many times. Here the CDR3 reads CASSPTLAANVLTF. For the CDR3, the DNA is TGTGCCAGCAGTCCCACTCTGGCGGCCAACGTCCTGACTTTC. The chain links TRBV6-2 or TRBV6-3 to TRBJ2-6; D is undetermined. CDR3 length equals 14 residues. The germline gives CDR1 MNHEY, CDR2 SVGEGT. The V end lost 5 bases, the J end lost 6 bases, and 11 bases lay between the germline ends.

This clonotype was recorded many times. The J gene is TRBJ1-1, the V gene TRBV29-1, with a tentative D call TRBD1 (5 bases). CDR1 SQVTM and CDR2 ANQGSEA come from the germline V gene. The germline V and J ends were trimmed by 7 bases and 1 base, with 13 bases remaining between them. The CDR3 length is 13 residues. The DNA of the CDR3 is TGCAGCGCCCGCGGGGACGGGAACACTGAAGCTTTCTTT. This sequence encodes CSARGDGNTEAFF. The full variable domain, rest sourced from reference TRBV29-1 and TRBJ1-1, is SAVISQKPSRDICQRGTSLTIQCQVDSQVTMMFWYRQQPGQSLTLIATANQGSEATYESGFVIDKFPISRPNLTFSTLTVSNMSPEDSSIYLCSARGDGNTEAFFGQGTRLTVV.

The table lists this clonotype with many counts. This chain joins TRBV25-1 and TRBJ1-2; 11 positions match TRBD1. V lost 5 bases to trimming and J lost 2 bases; unmatched junction nucleotides: 7. Germline V gives CDR1 MGHDK, CDR2 SYGVNS. The CDR3 consists of 16 residues. This CDR3 reads CASSPGQGARNYGYTF. CDR3 nucleotides: TGTGCCAGCAGTCCCGGACAGGGGGCAAGAAACTATGGCTACACCTTC.